This entry is about one TCR beta chain. The data originate from a study of T cell clonotyping in hematopoietic cell transplantation. Produced via immunoSEQ multiplex PCR; TCRdb's table is partial and in-frame only. Of fewer than 30,000 clones detected, about 94% appear once; the ten largest clones hold approximately 1.5%. This CDR3 region has 13 residues. Germline V CDR1 and CDR2: LNHDA, SQIVND (reference sequence). J lost 3 bases, V lost 10 bases, and 9 bases had no gene match. The J gene is TRBJ2-7, the V gene TRBV19; TRBD1 matches 7 bases. The TCR originated in a man in his fifties in good health. Some clones in this sample may be carry-over from other donors' samples. Sequencing used peripheral blood mononuclear cells. The CDR3 nucleotides are TGTGCCACCGAAGGGGGACAGAACTACGAGCAGTACTTC. Translating gives CATEGGQNYEQYF.